This T cell receptor beta chain stems from a study of cytomegalovirus exposure and HLA in healthy donors. Background on the study: The use of the same platform for the 130 or so validation repertoires and the 666 first-cohort repertoires was reported by a later analysis. Study conclusions and caveats: A list of more than 150 TCR beta chains associated with cytomegalovirus was given. It was reportedly the case that the classifier diagnosed cytomegalovirus status with high specificity and sensitivity. The majority of TCR sequences were rare, yet some public TCRs appeared in many donors.

The V gene's germline CDR1 is SSHAT and CDR2 FNYEAQ (reference sequence). The length of the CDR3 is 15 residues. Details on this clone: Its antigen is not identified. One end of the junction varies from germline; a read error may be responsible.

Profiling relied on immunoSEQ multiplex PCR, and the TCRdb table lists in-frame clones only, not all of them. This sample has around 120,000 clones, with over 75% found just once. The chain recombines TRBV7-7 with TRBJ2-5, with 8 positions matching TRBD2. The receptor comes from a woman aged 18 to 35 in good health and CMV-seropositive. Input material: PBMCs. CDR3 DNA: TGTGCTAGCAGCTTAGCAGCGGGAGAGTTAGAGACCCAGTACTTC. Translating it yields CASSLAAGELETQYF.